The rows below give T cell receptor beta chains drawn from one sample of a study of T cells in Graves' hyperthyroidism and ophthalmopathy. One entry per CDR3 protein results from TCRdb running MiXCR on the multiplex PCR reads. The sample lists around 300,000 distinct CDR3 sequences, around 13% occurring once. The specimen was blood. The receptors stem from a woman between 25 and 40 years old with Graves' hyperthyroidism. The CDR3 runs from the conserved cysteine through the conserved F or W. The D gene is left open where the match is weak.

V gene: TRBV20-1; D gene: TRBD1; J gene: TRBJ2-5; CDR3 protein: CSAIPGQGEETQYF
V gene: TRBV6-2/TRBV6-3; D gene: TRBD1; J gene: TRBJ2-5; CDR3 protein: CASSPSPGQEETQYF
V gene: TRBV7-3; D gene: TRBD2; J gene: TRBJ2-1; CDR3 protein: CASSYPGLAGVGNEQFF
V gene: TRBV6-2/TRBV6-3; D gene: NA; J gene: TRBJ1-4; CDR3 protein: CASRDTTATNEKLFF
V gene: TRBV7-9; D gene: NA; J gene: TRBJ2-5; CDR3 protein: CASSLRDGAQETQYF
V gene: TRBV19; D gene: TRBD2; J gene: TRBJ2-3; CDR3 protein: CASRLAGDTDTQYF
V gene: TRBV5-1; D gene: NA; J gene: TRBJ2-3; CDR3 protein: CASSLADGPPLDTQYF
V gene: TRBV24-1; D gene: NA; J gene: TRBJ2-5; CDR3 protein: CATSDQSDPGAQYF
V gene: TRBV27; D gene: TRBD1; J gene: NA; CDR3 protein: CASSLSVGGYRGDQETQFF
V gene: TRBV7-7; D gene: NA; J gene: TRBJ1-1; CDR3 protein: CASSIPQAQAFF
V gene: TRBV19; D gene: NA; J gene: TRBJ2-2; CDR3 protein: CASSILLTGELFF
V gene: TRBV30; D gene: TRBD1; J gene: TRBJ1-5; CDR3 protein: CAWSSGQGLYQPQHF
V gene: TRBV20-1; D gene: TRBD1; J gene: TRBJ2-7; CDR3 protein: CSAIQGLTYEQYF
V gene: TRBV7-2; D gene: NA; J gene: TRBJ2-1; CDR3 protein: CASSPGPPIYNEQFF
V gene: TRBV18; D gene: TRBD2; J gene: TRBJ2-7; CDR3 protein: CASSPLSGVPGGEQYF
V gene: TRBV27; D gene: NA; J gene: TRBJ2-3; CDR3 protein: CASSFYSERTDTQYF
V gene: TRBV12-3/TRBV12-4; D gene: NA; J gene: TRBJ2-1; CDR3 protein: CASSLETGQFF
V gene: TRBV20-1; D gene: NA; J gene: TRBJ2-1; CDR3 protein: CSAPADYDYNEQFF
V gene: TRBV7-9; D gene: NA; J gene: TRBJ1-4; CDR3 protein: CASSSTDSDGKKLFF
V gene: TRBV19; D gene: NA; J gene: TRBJ1-4; CDR3 protein: CASRPAGGGSTNEKLFF
V gene: TRBV5-1; D gene: NA; J gene: TRBJ1-2; CDR3 protein: CASSLWGRANYGYTF
V gene: TRBV6-2/TRBV6-3; D gene: NA; J gene: TRBJ2-7; CDR3 protein: CASSYSATVSSYEQYF
V gene: TRBV20-1; D gene: NA; J gene: TRBJ1-2; CDR3 protein: CSAREGPGGYTF
V gene: TRBV7-2; D gene: NA; J gene: TRBJ2-7; CDR3 protein: CASSFLSSPYEQYF
V gene: TRBV28; D gene: NA; J gene: TRBJ2-7; CDR3 protein: CASRTFNEQYF
V gene: TRBV18; D gene: NA; J gene: TRBJ2-1; CDR3 protein: CASSPETSSYNEQFF
V gene: TRBV20-1; D gene: NA; J gene: TRBJ2-1; CDR3 protein: CSAREGGQGYGEQFF
V gene: TRBV12-3/TRBV12-4; D gene: NA; J gene: TRBJ2-1; CDR3 protein: CASSLNEDSEQFF
V gene: TRBV18; D gene: TRBD1; J gene: TRBJ1-5; CDR3 protein: CASSPGQGESNQPQHF
V gene: TRBV20-1; D gene: NA; J gene: TRBJ1-5; CDR3 protein: CSARWGSSNQPQHF
V gene: TRBV19; D gene: TRBD1; J gene: TRBJ2-6; CDR3 protein: CASTSPRQGSFSGANVLTF